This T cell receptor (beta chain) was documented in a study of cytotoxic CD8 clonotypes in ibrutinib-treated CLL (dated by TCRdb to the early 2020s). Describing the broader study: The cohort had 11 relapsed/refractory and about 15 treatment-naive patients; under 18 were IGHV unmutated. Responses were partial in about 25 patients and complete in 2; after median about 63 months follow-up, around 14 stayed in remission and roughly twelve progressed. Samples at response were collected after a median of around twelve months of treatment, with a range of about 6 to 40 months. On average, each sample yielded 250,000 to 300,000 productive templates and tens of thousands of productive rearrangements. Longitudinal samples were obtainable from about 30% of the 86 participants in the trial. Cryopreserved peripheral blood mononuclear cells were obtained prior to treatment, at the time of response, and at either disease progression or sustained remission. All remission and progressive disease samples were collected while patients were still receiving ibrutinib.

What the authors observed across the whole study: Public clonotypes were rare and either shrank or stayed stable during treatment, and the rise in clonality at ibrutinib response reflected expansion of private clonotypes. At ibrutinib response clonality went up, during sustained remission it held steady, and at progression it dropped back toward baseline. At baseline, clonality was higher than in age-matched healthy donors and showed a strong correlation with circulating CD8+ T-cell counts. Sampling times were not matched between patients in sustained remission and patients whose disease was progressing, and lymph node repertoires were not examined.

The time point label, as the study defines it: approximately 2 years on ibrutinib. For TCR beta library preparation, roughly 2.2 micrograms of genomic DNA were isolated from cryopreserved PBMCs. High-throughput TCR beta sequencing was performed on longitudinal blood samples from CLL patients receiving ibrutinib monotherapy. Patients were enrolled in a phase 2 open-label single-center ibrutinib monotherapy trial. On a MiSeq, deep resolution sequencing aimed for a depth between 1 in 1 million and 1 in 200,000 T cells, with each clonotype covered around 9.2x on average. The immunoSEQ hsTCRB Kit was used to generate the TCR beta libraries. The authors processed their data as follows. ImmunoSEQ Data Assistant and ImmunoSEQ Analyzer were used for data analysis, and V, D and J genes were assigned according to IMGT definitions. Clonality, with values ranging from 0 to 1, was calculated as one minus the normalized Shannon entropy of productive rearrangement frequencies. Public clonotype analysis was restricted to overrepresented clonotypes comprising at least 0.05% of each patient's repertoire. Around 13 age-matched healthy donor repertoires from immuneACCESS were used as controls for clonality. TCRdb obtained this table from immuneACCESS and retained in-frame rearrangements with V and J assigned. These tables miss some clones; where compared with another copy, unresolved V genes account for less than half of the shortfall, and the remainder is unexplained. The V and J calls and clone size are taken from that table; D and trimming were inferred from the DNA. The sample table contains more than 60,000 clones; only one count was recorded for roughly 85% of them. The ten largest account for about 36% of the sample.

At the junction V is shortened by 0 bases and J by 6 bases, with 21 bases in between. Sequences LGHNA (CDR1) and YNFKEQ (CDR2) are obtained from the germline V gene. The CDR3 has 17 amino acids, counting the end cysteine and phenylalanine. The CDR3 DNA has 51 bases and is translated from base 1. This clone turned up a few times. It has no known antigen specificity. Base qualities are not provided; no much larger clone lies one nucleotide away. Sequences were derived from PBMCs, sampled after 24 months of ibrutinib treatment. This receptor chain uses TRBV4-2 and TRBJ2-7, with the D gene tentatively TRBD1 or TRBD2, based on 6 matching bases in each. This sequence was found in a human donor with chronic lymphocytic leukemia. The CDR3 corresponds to CASSQDPGGSPRPEQYF. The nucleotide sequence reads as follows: TGTGCCAGCAGCCAAGATCCCGGGGGCTCTCCTCGGCCCGAGCAGTACTTC.